The entry that follows covers one T cell receptor (beta chain) sequence. The sample originates from a study of blood T cell repertoires in COVID-19. Study overall: Acute and convalescent COVID-19 samples came from the United States, Italy and Spain. Sources were T cells, B-cell-depleted T cells, or PBMCs; the material itself was cDNA or gDNA.

Germline loops: CDR1 LGHDT, CDR2 YNNKEL (reference sequence). This CDR3 is 17 amino acids long. Trimming took 4 bases from V and 4 from J; bases not matched to a gene: 9. Seattle enrolled patients during active infection and tracked them longitudinally. In the original analysis: The authors estimated nucleated cell counts from reference gene primer amplification. Profiled with immunoSEQ multiplex PCR; TCRdb holds only in-frame clones, not every one. The V and J calls and clone size were taken over from that table, and D and trimming were inferred from the DNA. The sample consists of a few hundred thousand clones, almost 85% of them appearing once.

This TCR was sampled from a woman aged 65 to 85 with COVID-19, enrolled during active disease. V and J are TRBV3-1 (or the pseudogene TRBV3-2) and TRBJ2-2, with 10 bases fitting TRBD1. The source material was peripheral blood. The CDR3, as DNA: TGTGCCAGCAGCCCATCAGGACAGGGGGATTCCACCGGGGAGCTGTTTTTT. Amino acids: CASSPSGQGDSTGELFF.